These 23 T cell receptor beta chains share one sample of origin, sequenced in a study of T-cell reconstitution after alpha-beta-depleted transplantation in children. Unique molecular identifiers were incorporated into the prepared TCRbeta library. TCRdb re-derived calls from the PCR reads in MiXCR, one entry per CDR3 protein. The table lists about 610,000 distinct CDR3 sequences, 25% to 30% of them singletons. The sample was PBMCs, taken before TCRalphabeta/CD19-depleted stem cell transplant. The receptors come from a boy less than two years old with Wiskott-Aldrich syndrome, due to receive a stem cell transplant.

This clonotype was seen only a few times. The chain links TRBV12-3 or TRBV12-4 to TRBJ1-5; 7 bases line up with TRBD1. Trimming took 6 bases from V and 0 from J; bases not matched to a gene: 5. The CDR3 is 15 residues long. The CDR3 DNA is TGTGCCAGCAGCCTGGGACAGATTAGCAATCAGCCCCAGCATTTT. As protein: CASSLGQISNQPQHF.

V and J are TRBV5-1 and TRBJ2-7; 9 bases are a match to TRBD1. The CDR3 extends over 15 amino acids. Germline CDR1 and CDR2: SGHRS and YFSETQ. V lost 3 bases, J lost 5 bases, and 9 bases stayed unmatched. Written as DNA, the CDR3 is TGCGCCAGCAGCTCCCCGGGACAGGGAAAGGACGAGCAGTACTTC. It codes for CASSSPGQGKDEQYF.

The V and J genes are TRBV6-1 and TRBJ2-5, with 8 nucleotides matching TRBD2. The CDR3 runs 15 residues. V dropped 5 bases and J dropped 2; count of bases not matched to a gene: 7. Germline CDR1 and CDR2: MNHNS and SASEGT. The CDR3 spells CASSSGLAPQETQYF. CDR3 coding DNA: TGTGCCAGCAGTAGTGGACTAGCCCCACAAGAGACCCAGTACTTC.

This sequence joins TRBV5-1 and TRBJ1-2; D might be TRBD1 (5 bases). This CDR3 has 14 amino acids. Trimming removed 0 bases from V and 8 bases from J, with 14 bases in between. Germline lookup yields CDR1 SGHRS and CDR2 YFSETQ. The CDR3 DNA reads as TGCGCCAGCAGCTTGGTGGTGTCAGGGAACGGCTACACCTTC. Protein product: CASSLVVSGNGYTF.

The CDR3 loop reads CSASRGHKRTDTQYF. The CDR3, as DNA: TGCAGTGCTAGCCGGGGGCATAAACGCACAGATACGCAGTATTTT. The V gene is TRBV20-1, the J gene TRBJ2-3; D tentatively fits TRBD1 or TRBD2 (6 bases each). This CDR3 spans 15 amino acids. Germline assignment: CDR1 DFQATT and CDR2 SNEGSKA (reference sequence). V dropped 3 bases and J dropped 1 base, with 14 bases sitting between them.

The chain links TRBV5-1 to TRBJ2-1, with 7 bases that match TRBD1. The length of the CDR3 is 16 residues. After removal of 4 bases from V and 2 bases from J, the junction contained 9 bases not matched to a gene. Germline values: CDR1 SGHRS, CDR2 YFSETQ. The CDR3 sequence is CASSGQTGFPYNEQFF. The CDR3 region has the DNA TGCGCCAGCAGCGGACAGACAGGGTTCCCCTACAATGAGCAGTTCTTC.

In regard to this clonotype: Its ends do not fully match the called genes, so a read error is possible. The chain carries TRBV3-1 and TRBJ2-7; 9 positions agree with TRBD2. Germline CDR1 and CDR2: LGHDT and YNNKEL (reference sequence). The CDR3 is made up of 14 amino acids. The CDR3 DNA sequence: TGTGCCAGCAGGCAAGCGGGGGGATACTACGAGCAGTACTTC. Its protein product is CASRQAGGYYEQYF.

The chain is built from TRBV27 and TRBJ2-7; TRBD2 matches at 7 bases. The CDR3 covers 15 residues. Germline V gene sequence: CDR1 MNHEY, CDR2 SMNVEV (reference sequence). With V trimmed by 6 bases and J by 0 bases, 8 bases remained unmatched. CDR3 loop: CASSVAGRSSYEQYF. The CDR3 DNA reads TGTGCCAGCAGCGTAGCGGGCAGGAGCTCCTACGAGCAGTACTTC.

The chain carries TRBV7-9 and TRBJ2-7, with D perhaps matching TRBD2 (5 bases). The CDR3 sequence is 15 residues long. V was shortened by 0 bases and J by 6 bases, with 15 bases between the two germline ends. Germline lookup yields CDR1 SEHNR and CDR2 FQNEAQ (reference sequence). The chain's CDR3 is CASSLAIRGQAEQYF. The CDR3 bases are TGTGCCAGCAGCTTAGCCATACGGGGTCAGGCCGAGCAGTACTTC. The full variable domain, its missing parts supplied by reference TRBV7-9 and TRBJ2-7, is DTGVSQNPRHKITKRGQNVTFRCDPISEHNRLYWYRQTLGQGPEFLTYFQNEAQLEKSRLLSDRFSAERPKGSFSTLEIQRTEQGDSAMYLCASSLAIRGQAEQYFGPGTRLTVT.

The table lists this clonotype with a few counts. The rearrangement links TRBV20-1 to TRBJ1-6, with D perhaps TRBD1 (5 bases). This CDR3 has 16 amino acids. Germline loops: CDR1 DFQATT, CDR2 SNEGSKA (reference sequence). CDR3 coding DNA: TGCAGCGTGCTAGCTTCTATAGGGGCCGATAATTCACCCCTCCACTTT. It specifies CSVLASIGADNSPLHF.

V usage is TRBV3-1 and J usage is TRBJ2-1; 9 bases are shared with TRBD1. With 5 bases clipped from V and 5 bases from J, the junction kept 7 bases outside the gene matches. The V gene's germline CDR1 is LGHDT and CDR2 YNNKEL (reference sequence). CDR3 size: 15 residues. The CDR3 DNA reads TGTGCCAGCAGCGACCGGGACAGGGAACACAATGAGCAGTTCTTC. This encodes CASSDRDREHNEQFF.

This clonotype was counted only a few times. V and J are TRBV20-1 and TRBJ2-2; TRBD2 aligns across 7 bases. Germline V gene sequence: CDR1 DFQATT, CDR2 SNEGSKA (reference sequence). Unmatched junction bases numbered 7, after V lost 3 bases and J lost 3 bases. CDR3 length equals 15 residues. The CDR3 spells CSARGGRGDTGELFF. CDR3 DNA sequence: TGCAGTGCTAGGGGCGGGAGAGGGGACACCGGGGAGCTGTTTTTT.

In its sample, this clonotype was seen a few times. The chain joins TRBV7-8 to TRBJ2-1; 11 nucleotides agree with TRBD2. Germline V gene data show CDR1 as SGHVS and CDR2 as FQNEAQ. V dropped 7 bases and J dropped 6; count of bases not matched to a gene: 8. CDR3 size: 15 residues. The CDR3 sequence: CASIALAGVINEQFF. CDR3 coding DNA: TGTGCCAGCATCGCACTAGCGGGAGTCATCAATGAGCAGTTCTTC.

The V and J genes are TRBV11-1 and TRBJ1-1; D is possibly TRBD1 (5 bases). The CDR3 totals 18 residues. The germline gives CDR1 SGHAT, CDR2 FQDESV (reference sequence). Between the trimmed V and J ends, which lost 0 bases and 0 bases, there was a span of 17 bases. The CDR3 nucleotides read TGTGCCAGCAGCTTAGCGCGATGGGGCACAGCCATGAACACTGAAGCTTTCTTT. Protein: CASSLARWGTAMNTEAFF.

The chain recombines TRBV7-2 with TRBJ2-7; D is perhaps TRBD2 (6 bases). CDR1 and CDR2 (germline): SGHTA, FQGNSA. V gave up 7 bases and J gave up 11 bases, with 24 bases separating them. The CDR3 is made up of 14 amino acids. The CDR3 loop reads CASTVGTGFVEEYF. The CDR3 coding sequence is TGTGCCAGCACAGTCGGGACTGGCTTTGTGGAGGAGTACTTC. The variable domain in full, with the rest retrieved from reference TRBV7-2 and TRBJ2-7, is GAGVSQSPSNKVTEKGKDVELRCDPISGHTALYWYRQSLGQGLEFLIYFQGNSAPDKSGLPSDRFSAERTGGSVSTLTIQRTQQEDSAVYLCASTVGTGFVEEYFGPGTRLTVT.

The table lists this clonotype with a few counts. The chain recombines TRBV2 with TRBJ2-7; D not resolved. Trimming stripped 5 bases from V and 6 bases from J, with 14 bases between. This CDR3 has 13 amino acids. CDR1 and CDR2 (germline): SNHLY, FYNNEI. CDR3 in amino acids: CASSRNPASEQYF. CDR3 nucleotides: TGTGCCAGCAGTCGGAACCCGGCCAGCGAGCAGTACTTC.

This chain uses TRBV6-5 with TRBJ1-2, with D perhaps TRBD1 (5 bases). Per the germline V gene, CDR1 is MNHEY and CDR2 is SVGAGI. This CDR3 has 15 amino acids. The V gene lost 0 bases and the J gene lost 0 bases, with 8 bases spanning the gap. The CDR3 protein is CASSYSGGANYGYTF. The CDR3 DNA is TGTGCCAGCAGTTACTCGGGGGGAGCTAACTATGGCTACACCTTC.

This clonotype appeared a few times. This chain links TRBV24-1 with TRBJ2-2, with D perhaps matching TRBD2 (6 bases). CDR3 length: 16 amino acids. Trimming pared 9 bases from V and 7 bases from J, leaving 23 bases between. Germline V CDR1 and CDR2: KGHDR, SFDVKD. The CDR3 nucleotides are TGTGCCACCGCCCGCGAGGGAGCGGGCCGTAGCGGGGAGCTGTTTTTT. It translates to CATAREGAGRSGELFF.

The rearrangement uses TRBV10-3 and TRBJ2-1; D is perhaps TRBD1 or TRBD2 (6 bases each). Deletions cut 7 bases from V and 0 bases from J, with 10 bases between. The CDR3 covers 14 residues. The germline V gene encodes CDR1 ENHRY and CDR2 SYGVKD. CDR3 coding DNA: TGTGCCATCAAGGAGGGGGGCTCCTACAATGAGCAGTTCTTC. Protein product: CAIKEGGSYNEQFF.

The table lists this clonotype with a few counts. The rearrangement links TRBV27 to TRBJ1-6; D is undetermined. With 3 bases removed from V and 14 bases from J, the gap between germline ends came to 20 bases. CDR1 is MNHEY, CDR2 SMNVEV, per germline (reference sequence). The CDR3 is made up of 15 amino acids. CDR3 nucleotides: TGTGCCAGCAGTTTTGACGAACGGGGAGTTTACGCCCTCCACTTT. Its protein product is CASSFDERGVYALHF.

The chain is built from TRBV10-3 and TRBJ2-5; D is unclear. Trimming took 0 bases from V and 5 from J, leaving 10 bases between them. Looked up from germline, CDR1 is ENHRY and CDR2 is SYGVKD. CDR3 length: 14 amino acids. CDR3: CAISESGSLETQYF. DNA of the CDR3: TGTGCCATCAGTGAGTCAGGGTCTCTGGAGACCCAGTACTTC.

The V gene is TRBV4-1, the J gene TRBJ1-5; 10 nucleotides align to TRBD1. CDR1 MGHRA and CDR2 YSYEKL come from the germline V gene. The ends lost 6 bases at V and 5 bases at J; junction bases unmatched: 19. The CDR3 loop spans 19 amino acids. This CDR3 reads CASSRTGTGVIGGDQPQHF. The CDR3 DNA reads TGCGCCAGCAGTCGGACCGGGACAGGGGTAATTGGAGGCGATCAGCCCCAGCATTTT.

The CDR3 is CASNAEVQGNQPQHF. CDR3 bases: TGTGCCAGCAACGCGGAGGTTCAGGGCAATCAGCCCCAGCATTTT. The chain links TRBV12-3 or TRBV12-4 to TRBJ1-5; D gene uncertain. The V gene lost 7 bases and the J gene lost 2 bases, with 15 bases spanning the gap. The CDR3 consists of 15 residues.